This T cell receptor (beta chain) stems from a study of PD-L1 blockade in urothelial cancer. This clone counts as medium-sized (0.01 to 0.1%). Repertoires were generated with immunoSEQ multiplex PCR, while TCRdb's copy carries only in-frame clones and drops some. The repertoire includes around 56,000 clones, 70% to 90% of them detected once, and 2.5% to 3% sits in the top ten. The CDR3 runs 16 residues. From germline, CDR1 is SEHNR and CDR2 FQNEAQ (reference sequence). The ends lost 1 base at V and 3 bases at J; junction bases unmatched: 6. The J gene is TRBJ2-7, the V gene TRBV7-9, with 10 bases fitting TRBD1. This material consisted of PBMCs, taken around atezolizumab (anti-PD-L1) treatment. The receptor comes from a man over 45 with urothelial cancer. The CDR3 is CASSLVETGGNYEQYF. The DNA of the CDR3 is TGTGCCAGCAGCTTAGTGGAGACAGGGGGCAACTACGAGCAGTACTTC. Filled out from reference TRBV7-9 and TRBJ2-7, the complete variable domain reads DTGVSQNPRHKITKRGQNVTFRCDPISEHNRLYWYRQTLGQGPEFLTYFQNEAQLEKSRLLSDRFSAERPKGSFSTLEIQRTEQGDSAMYLCASSLVETGGNYEQYFGPGTRLTVT.